This T cell receptor beta chain was sequenced during a study of long-term antiretroviral therapy in people with HIV. Study-level points and caveats: Dominant in the repertoire at all time points were clones expanded before ART.

immunoSEQ v3.0 was run at survey level. Clones were sequenced by immunoSEQ multiplex PCR, and TCRdb holds only the in-frame ones, with some missing. The top ten clones hold around 4.8% of a sample with tens of thousands of clones, around 80% of them seen once. V was trimmed by 0 bases and J by 10 bases, leaving 6 bases between them. This CDR3 contains 11 residues. Germline V gene sequence: CDR1 GTSNPN, CDR2 SVGIG (reference sequence). Concerning this clone: Antigen unknown.

The receptor comes from a woman aged 40-49 years with HIV. This chain uses TRBV30 with TRBJ2-2; D remains unclear. The specimen was unsorted PBMCs, collected 0.5 years after starting antiretroviral therapy. This CDR3 reads CAWSVSEELFF. CDR3 bases: TGTGCCTGGAGTGTCTCCGAGGAGCTGTTTTTT.